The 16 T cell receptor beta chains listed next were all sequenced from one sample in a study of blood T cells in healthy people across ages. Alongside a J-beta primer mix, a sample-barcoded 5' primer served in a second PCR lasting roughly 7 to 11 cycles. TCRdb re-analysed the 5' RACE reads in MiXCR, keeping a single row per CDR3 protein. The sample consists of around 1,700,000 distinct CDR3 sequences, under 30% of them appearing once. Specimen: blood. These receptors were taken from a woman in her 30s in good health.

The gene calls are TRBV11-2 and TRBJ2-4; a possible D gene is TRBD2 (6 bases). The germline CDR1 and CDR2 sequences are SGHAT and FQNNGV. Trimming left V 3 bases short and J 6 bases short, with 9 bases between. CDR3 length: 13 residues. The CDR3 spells CASSLSEGNIQYF. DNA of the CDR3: TGTGCCAGCAGCTTGTCGGAGGGAAACATTCAGTACTTC.

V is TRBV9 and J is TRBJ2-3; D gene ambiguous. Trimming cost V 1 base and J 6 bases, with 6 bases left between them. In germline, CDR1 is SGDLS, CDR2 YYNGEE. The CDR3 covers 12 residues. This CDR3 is CASSVFPDTQYF. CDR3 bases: TGTGCCAGCAGCGTATTCCCGGATACGCAGTATTTT.

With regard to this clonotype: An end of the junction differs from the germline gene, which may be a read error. The CDR3 is CTSSPPSAFEQYF. The CDR3 DNA is TGTACCAGCTCACCACCATCTGCCTTTGAGCAGTACTTC. V usage is TRBV18 and J usage is TRBJ2-4; D unresolved. Germline assignment: CDR1 KGHSH and CDR2 LQKENI. The CDR3 has 13 residues. The variable domain in full, with the rest retrieved from reference TRBV18 and TRBJ2-4, is NAGVMQNPRHLVRRRGQEARLRCSPMKGHSHVYWYRQLPEEGLKFMVYLQKENIIDESGMPKERFSAEFPKEGPSILRIQQVVRGDSAAYFCTSSPPSAFEQYFGAGTRLSVL.

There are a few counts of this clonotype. The CDR3 nucleotides read TGTGCCACCAGCAGAGGAGCGGGGGGGCCCGATACGCAGTATTTT. Protein product: CATSRGAGGPDTQYF. This chain joins TRBV15 and TRBJ2-3; 10 nucleotides align to TRBD2. V shed 1 base, J shed 6 bases, and the junction held 4 bases outside the gene matches. The CDR3 sequence is 15 residues long. The germline V gene encodes CDR1 LNHNV and CDR2 YYDKDF (reference sequence).

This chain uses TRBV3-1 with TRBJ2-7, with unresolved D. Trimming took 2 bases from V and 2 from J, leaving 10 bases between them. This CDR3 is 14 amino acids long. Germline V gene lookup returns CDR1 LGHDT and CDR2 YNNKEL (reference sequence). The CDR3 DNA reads TGTGCCAGCAGCCAATCCTTTGGGACCTACGAGCAGTACTTC. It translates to CASSQSFGTYEQYF.

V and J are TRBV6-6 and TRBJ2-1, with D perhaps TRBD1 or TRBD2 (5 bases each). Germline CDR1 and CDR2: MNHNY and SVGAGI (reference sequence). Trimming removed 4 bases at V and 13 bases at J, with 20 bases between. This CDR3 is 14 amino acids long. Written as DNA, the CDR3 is TGTGCCAGCAGTTCCCTTAGTCGCAGGGAGACCCAGTTCTTC. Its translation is CASSSLSRRETQFF.

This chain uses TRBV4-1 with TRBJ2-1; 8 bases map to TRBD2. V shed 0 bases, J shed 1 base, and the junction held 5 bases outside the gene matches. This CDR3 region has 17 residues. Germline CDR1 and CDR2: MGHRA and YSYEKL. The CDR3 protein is CASSQDPGGPSYNEQFF. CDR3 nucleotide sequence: TGCGCCAGCAGCCAAGACCCGGGGGGGCCTTCCTACAATGAGCAGTTCTTC.

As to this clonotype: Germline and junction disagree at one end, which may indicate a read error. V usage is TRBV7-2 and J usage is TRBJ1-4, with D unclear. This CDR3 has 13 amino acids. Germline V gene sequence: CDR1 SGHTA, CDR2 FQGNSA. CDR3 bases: TGTGCCAGCAGCTTAGAGGACCATGAAAAACGGTTTTTT. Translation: CASSLEDHEKRFF.

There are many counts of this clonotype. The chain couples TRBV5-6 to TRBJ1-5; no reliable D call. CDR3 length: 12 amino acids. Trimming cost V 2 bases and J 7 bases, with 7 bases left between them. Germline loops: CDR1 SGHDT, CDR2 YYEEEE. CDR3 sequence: CASSLGRQPQHF. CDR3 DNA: TGTGCCAGCAGCTTAGGACGACAGCCCCAGCATTTT.

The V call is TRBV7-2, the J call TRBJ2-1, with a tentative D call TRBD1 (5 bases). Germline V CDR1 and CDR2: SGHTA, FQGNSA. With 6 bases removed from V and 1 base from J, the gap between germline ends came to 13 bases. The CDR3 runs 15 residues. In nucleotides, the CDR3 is TGTGCCAGCAGTAAACAGGTCGCTTCCTACAATGAGCAGTTCTTC. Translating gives CASSKQVASYNEQFF.

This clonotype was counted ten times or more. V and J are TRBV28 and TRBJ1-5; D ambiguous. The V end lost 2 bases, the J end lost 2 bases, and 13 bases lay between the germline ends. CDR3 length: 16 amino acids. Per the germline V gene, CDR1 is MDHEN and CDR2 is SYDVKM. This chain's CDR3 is CASSLIRTSGNQPQHF. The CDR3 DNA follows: TGTGCCAGCAGTTTAATACGGACCTCCGGCAATCAGCCCCAGCATTTT.

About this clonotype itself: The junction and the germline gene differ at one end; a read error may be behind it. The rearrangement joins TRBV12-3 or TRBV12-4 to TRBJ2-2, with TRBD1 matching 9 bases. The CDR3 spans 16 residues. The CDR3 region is CTSILRQGGVGGELFF. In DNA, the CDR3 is TGTACCAGCATTCTCAGACAGGGGGGCGTAGGTGGGGAGCTGTTTTTT.

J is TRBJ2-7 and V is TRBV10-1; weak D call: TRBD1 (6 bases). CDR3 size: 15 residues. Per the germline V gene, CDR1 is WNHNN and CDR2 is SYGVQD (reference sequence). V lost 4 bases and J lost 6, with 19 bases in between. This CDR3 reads CASSAGPGALSEQYF. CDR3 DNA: TGCGCCAGCAGTGCCGGGCCAGGGGCTCTCTCCGAGCAGTACTTC.

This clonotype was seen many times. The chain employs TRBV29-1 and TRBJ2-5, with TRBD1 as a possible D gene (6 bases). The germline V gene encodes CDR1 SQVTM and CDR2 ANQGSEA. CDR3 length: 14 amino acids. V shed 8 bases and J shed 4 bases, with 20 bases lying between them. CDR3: CSPRTEGVGETQYF. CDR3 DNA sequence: TGCAGCCCAAGGACTGAGGGGGTAGGAGAGACCCAGTACTTC.

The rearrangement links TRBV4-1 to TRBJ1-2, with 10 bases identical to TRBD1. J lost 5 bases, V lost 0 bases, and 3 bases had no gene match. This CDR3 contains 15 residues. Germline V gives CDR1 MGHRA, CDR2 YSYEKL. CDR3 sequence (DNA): TGCGCCAGCAGCCAAGAGGGACAGGGGTCTTATGGCTACACCTTC. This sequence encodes CASSQEGQGSYGYTF.

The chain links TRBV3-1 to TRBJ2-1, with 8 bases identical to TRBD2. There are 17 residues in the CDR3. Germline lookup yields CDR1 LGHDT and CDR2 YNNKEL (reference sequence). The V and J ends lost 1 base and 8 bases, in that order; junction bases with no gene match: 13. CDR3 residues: CASSQATGLAGVDEQFF. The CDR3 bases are TGTGCCAGCAGCCAAGCAACAGGGCTAGCGGGTGTCGATGAGCAGTTCTTC.